This TCR beta chain is from a study of OX40 agonist ivuxolimab in advanced cancers. Background on the study: A history of anti-PD-1, anti-PD-L1 or anti-CTLA-4 therapy was acceptable, and over 30% had some. Study results and limitations: Partly responding patients at 0.1-3.0 mg/kg showed some of the smallest clonal expansion. Some nonresponders likewise displayed low normalized T-cell clonal expansion.

On this clone itself: The antigen remains unidentified.

This CDR3 is 15 amino acids long. V lost 4 bases to trimming and J lost 2 bases, with 14 bases between them. Germline CDR1 and CDR2: LGHNA and YNFKEQ. Assay: immunoSEQ multiplex PCR; the TCRdb copy retains only in-frame clones and omits some. The data contain 25,000 to 30,000 clones, about 80% of them singletons. This material consisted of CD4+ or CD8+ T cells sorted from blood, taken in a trial of the OX40 agonist ivuxolimab. The chain joins TRBV4-2 to TRBJ1-1; D is possibly TRBD1 (5 bases). This TCR came from an adult with an advanced solid tumor such as melanoma, head and neck, liver or kidney cancer. The chain's CDR3 is CASSPVGALNTEAFF. The CDR3 DNA is TGTGCCAGCAGCCCGGTAGGGGCACTAAACACTGAAGCTTTCTTT.